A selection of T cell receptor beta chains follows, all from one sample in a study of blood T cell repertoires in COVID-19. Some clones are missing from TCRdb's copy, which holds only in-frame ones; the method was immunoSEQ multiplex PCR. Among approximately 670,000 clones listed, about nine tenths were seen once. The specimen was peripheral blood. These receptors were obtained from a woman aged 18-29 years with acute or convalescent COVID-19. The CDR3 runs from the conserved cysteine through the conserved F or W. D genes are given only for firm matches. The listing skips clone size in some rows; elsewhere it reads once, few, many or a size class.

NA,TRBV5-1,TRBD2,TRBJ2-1,TGCGCCAGCAGCTTGGAGACTAGCGGGGGGGCGAATGAGCAGTTCTTC,CASSLETSGGANEQFF
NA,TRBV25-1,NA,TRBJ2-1,TGTGCCAGCAGTCCCCAGGGCCAGCTGAGCTCCTACAATGAGCAGTTCTTC,CASSPQGQLSSYNEQFF
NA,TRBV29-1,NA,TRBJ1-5,TGCAGCGCCCTGGCGGGGTGGAATCAGCCCCAGCATTTT,CSALAGWNQPQHF
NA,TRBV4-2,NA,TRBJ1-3,TGTGCCAGCAGCCAAGACAGGGTAGGCTCTGGAAACACCATATATTTT,CASSQDRVGSGNTIYF
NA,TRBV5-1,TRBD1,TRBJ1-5,TGCGCCAGCAGCTCCCCGGGACAGGGCGTTCAGCCCCAGCATTTT,CASSSPGQGVQPQHF
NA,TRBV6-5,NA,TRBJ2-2,TGTGCCAGCAGTTACGGCCAGGAGGGCGGGGAGCTGTTTTTT,CASSYGQEGGELFF
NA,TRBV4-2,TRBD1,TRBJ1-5,TGTGCCAGCAGCCAAGATCTCGGGACAGGGGGCAATCAGCCCCAGCATTTT,CASSQDLGTGGNQPQHF
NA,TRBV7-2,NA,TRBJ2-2,TGTGCCAGCAGCTTAGGCCCATGGCCCGGGGAGCTGTTTTTT,CASSLGPWPGELFF
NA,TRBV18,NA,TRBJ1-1,TGTGCCAGCTCACCCCCTTTAGCGAACACTGAAGCTTTCTTT,CASSPPLANTEAFF
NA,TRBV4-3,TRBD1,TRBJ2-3,TGCGCCAGCAGCCCCTCGTGGGGACAGAGCACAGATACGCAGTATTTT,CASSPSWGQSTDTQYF
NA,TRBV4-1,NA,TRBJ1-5,TGCGCCAGCAGCCAAGTATCCGGGGGCAATCAGCCCCAGCATTTT,CASSQVSGGNQPQHF
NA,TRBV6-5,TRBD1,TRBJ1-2,TGTGCCGCCGGGACAGGGGGCGCAGGGGGCTACACCTTC,CAAGTGGAGGYTF
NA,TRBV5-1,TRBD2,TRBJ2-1,TGCGCCAGCAGCTTGGAAGCGGGGCCTTACAATGAGCAGTTCTTC,CASSLEAGPYNEQFF
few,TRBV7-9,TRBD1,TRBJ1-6,TGTGCCAGCAGCTTAAGGGGGAGACAGGGTAATTCACCCCTCCACTTT,CASSLRGRQGNSPLHF
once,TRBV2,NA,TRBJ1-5,TGTGCCAGCGAACAACAGGGTTCCAATCAGCCCCAGCATTTT,CASEQQGSNQPQHF
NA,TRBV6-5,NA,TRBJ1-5,TGTGCCAGTACAGGCGGCATTAATCAGCCCCAGCATTTT,CASTGGINQPQHF
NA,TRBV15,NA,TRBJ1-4,TGTGCCACCAGCAGGGAACAGGGACCTGGAGAAAAACTGTTTTTT,CATSREQGPGEKLFF
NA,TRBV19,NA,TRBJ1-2,TGTGCCAGTGAGCCCCGCGCAGGGTTGGGTGGTGGCTACACCTTC,CASEPRAGLGGGYTF
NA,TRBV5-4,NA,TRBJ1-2,TGTGCCAGCAGCTTTGTCAGGGTCTTTGGCTACACCTTC,CASSFVRVFGYTF
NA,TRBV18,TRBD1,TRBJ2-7,TGTGCCAGCTCCCGACTCGTGACAGGGACGGACGAGCAGTACTTC,CASSRLVTGTDEQYF
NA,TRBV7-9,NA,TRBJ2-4,TGTGCCAGCAGCCTAGCCAAAAACATTCAGTACTTC,CASSLAKNIQYF
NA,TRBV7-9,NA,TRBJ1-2,TGTGCCAGCACCCCTGAGGGACAACCTTATGGCTACACCTTC,CASTPEGQPYGYTF
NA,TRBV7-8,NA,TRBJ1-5,TGTGCCAGCAGCTGGGGGAGGGGTCAGCCCCAGCATTTT,CASSWGRGQPQHF
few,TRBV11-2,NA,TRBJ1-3,TGTGCCAGCAGCTTAGGGCCCTCTGGAAACACCATATATTTT,CASSLGPSGNTIYF
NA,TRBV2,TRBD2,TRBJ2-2,TGTGCCAGCAGTGAACCGGGAGGGGCGTGGGTGAACACCGGGGAGCTGTTTTTT,CASSEPGGAWVNTGELFF
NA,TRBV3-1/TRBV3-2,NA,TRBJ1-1,TGTGCCAGCAGCCATGGTAGGGGGACTGAAGCTTTCTTT,CASSHGRGTEAFF
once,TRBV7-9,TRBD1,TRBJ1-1,TGTGCCAGCACCACGGACAGGAGTCCACCTGAAGCTTTCTTT,CASTTDRSPPEAFF
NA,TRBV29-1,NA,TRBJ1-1,TGCAGCGTTGGGAGGTTGAACACTGAAGCTTTCTTT,CSVGRLNTEAFF
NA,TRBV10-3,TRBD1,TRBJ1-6,TGTGCCATCAGAGGAGGACAGGGTTCGGGTAATTCACCCCTCCACTTT,CAIRGGQGSGNSPLHF
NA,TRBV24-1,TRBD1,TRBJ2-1,TGTGCCACCAGTGAAAATCTACAGGGGCTTAACAATGAGCAGTTCTTC,CATSENLQGLNNEQFF
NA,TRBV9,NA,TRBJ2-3,TGTGCCAGCAGCGCCGTAGATACGCAGTATTTT,CASSAVDTQYF
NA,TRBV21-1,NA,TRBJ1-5,TGTGCCAGCAGCAAAGCAAGTGTGGGGGGGAGACAGCCCCAGCATTTT,CASSKASVGGRQPQHF
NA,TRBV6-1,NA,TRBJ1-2,TGTGCCAGCAGTGAAGCGCTTACTGGCGGGAACTATGGCTACACCTTC,CASSEALTGGNYGYTF
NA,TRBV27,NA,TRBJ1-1,TGTGCCAGCAGTCCCGCCCGGGACACCTACACTGAAGCTTTCTTT,CASSPARDTYTEAFF
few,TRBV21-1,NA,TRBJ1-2,TGTGCCAGCAGCCCCCGGGACAGGGGGCGCCGGAACTATGGCTACACCTTC,CASSPRDRGRRNYGYTF
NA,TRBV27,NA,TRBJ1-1,TGTGCCAGCAGTTTATGGGAGACTGAAGCTTTCTTT,CASSLWETEAFF
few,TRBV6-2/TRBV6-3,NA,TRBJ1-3,TGTGCCAGCAGTTACTCCTCCCTAGAAAGGTACGCACGAAACACCATATATTTT,CASSYSSLERYARNTIYF
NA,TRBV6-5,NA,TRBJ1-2,TGTGCCAGCATTCCAGGAGGGCCCTATGGCTACACCTTC,CASIPGGPYGYTF
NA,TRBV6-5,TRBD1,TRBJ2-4,TGTGCCAGCAGCCTAAACAGGGGACCAAAAAACATTCAGTACTTC,CASSLNRGPKNIQYF
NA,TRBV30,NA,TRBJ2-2,TGTGCCTGGAGTGTGCCCCGACAGTCCCCAAACACCGGGGAGCTGTTTTTT,CAWSVPRQSPNTGELFF
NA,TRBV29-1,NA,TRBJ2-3,TGCAGCGTTGAACCGGGGAACTTCTATACGCAGTATTTT,CSVEPGNFYTQYF
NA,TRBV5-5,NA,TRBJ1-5,TGTGCCAGCAACAGGGAAATCTCCAATCAGCCCCAGCATTTT,CASNREISNQPQHF
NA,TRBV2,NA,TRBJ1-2,TGTGCCAGCAGTGGACATGAAACTGGCTATGGCTACACCTTC,CASSGHETGYGYTF
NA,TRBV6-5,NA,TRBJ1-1,TGTGCCAGCAGTACTAGGCAGGGGTACACTGAAGCTTTCTTT,CASSTRQGYTEAFF
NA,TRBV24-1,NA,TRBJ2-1,TGTGCCACCAGTTTGGGGGCGGTTTTCGACAATGAGCAGTTCTTC,CATSLGAVFDNEQFF
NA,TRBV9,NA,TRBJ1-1,TGTGCCAGCAGCGTAGTTATGAACACTGAAGCTTTCTTT,CASSVVMNTEAFF
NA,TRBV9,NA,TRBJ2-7,TGTGCCAGCAGCAAGGGGCAGGATCGAGAGGAGCAGTACTTC,CASSKGQDREEQYF
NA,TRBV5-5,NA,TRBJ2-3,TGTGCCAGCAGCTTACGGAGGGGTACGATGACAGATACGCAGTATTTT,CASSLRRGTMTDTQYF
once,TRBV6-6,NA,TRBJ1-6,TGTGCCAGCAGTTCCGGGGTATTGACGCCCCTCCACTTT,CASSSGVLTPLHF
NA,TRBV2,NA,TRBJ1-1,TGTGCCAGCAGGAAACGCCAGCAGGGAACTGAAGCTTTCTTT,CASRKRQQGTEAFF
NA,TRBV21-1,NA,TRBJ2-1,TGTGCCAGCAGTGGACTAGCGGGGGACTCCTACAATGAGCAGTTCTTC,CASSGLAGDSYNEQFF
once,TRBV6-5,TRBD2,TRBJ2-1,TGTGCCAGCAGGAGTACGACTAGCGGGGGGAAAAAGCAGTTCTTC,CASRSTTSGGKKQFF
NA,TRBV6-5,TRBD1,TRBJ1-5,TGTGCCACCAAATCCGGGACAGAGAATCAGCCCCAGCATTTT,CATKSGTENQPQHF
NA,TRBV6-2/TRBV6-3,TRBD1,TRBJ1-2,TGTGCCAGCAGTAGAGAGGGACAGGGTGATGCTAGTTATGGCTACACCTTC,CASSREGQGDASYGYTF
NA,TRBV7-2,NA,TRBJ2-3,TGTGCCAGCAGCTTAGGGAGGAGTAGATGGGGCACAGATACGCAGTATTTT,CASSLGRSRWGTDTQYF
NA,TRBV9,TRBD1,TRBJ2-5,TGTGCCAGCAGCCCCCCGACAGGGAAGGAGACCCAGTACTTC,CASSPPTGKETQYF
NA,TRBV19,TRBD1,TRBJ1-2,TGTGCCAGTAGTACGGCAGGGGGCTTCAGTGGCTACACCTTC,CASSTAGGFSGYTF